These 31 T cell receptor beta chains came from one sample sequenced in a study of T cells after yellow fever vaccination (dated by TCRdb to about 2019). Taken with the paper, the label for treatment or condition translates to: live attenuated yellow fever vaccine strain. Library method: 5' RACE. TCRdb records Illumina NovaSeq 6000 as the sequencer. Clones were called with MiXCR by TCRdb after fastp trimmed the public reads at Q25, and only in-frame beta chains were retained. Identical CDR3 protein sequences are pooled into one entry, listed with their most common genes and DNA. The sample table records 100,000 to 150,000 distinct CDR3 sequences; over 12% of these occur just once. Around 46% of the sample is in the top ten clones. The specimen comprised CD8+ T cells sorted from PBMCs, sampled 5 days after the yellow fever booster vaccination. The receptors come from a man between 18 and 29 years old who received the YFV17D yellow fever vaccine.

This clonotype was counted between two and nine times. This chain connects TRBV4-3 to TRBJ2-3; 8 bases map to TRBD2. Germline CDR1 reads LGHNA; CDR2 reads YSLEER. The ends lost 1 base at V and 2 bases at J; junction bases unmatched: 8. The CDR3 length is 17 residues. CDR3 sequence reads: CASSQVERGPTTDTQYF. In DNA form, the CDR3 reads TGCGCCAGCAGCCAAGTAGAGCGGGGGCCCACCACAGATACGCAGTATTTT.

This clonotype was seen more than once but under ten times. The chain joins TRBV27 to TRBJ1-1; possible D gene TRBD1, 6 bases. V was trimmed by 7 bases and J by 6 bases, leaving 21 bases between them. The CDR3 is 15 residues long. From germline, CDR1 is MNHEY and CDR2 SMNVEV (reference sequence). The CDR3 nucleotides are TGTGCCAGCAAGGGGGAGGGAAGCCGGAGGGCTGAAGCTTTCTTT. This codes for CASKGEGSRRAEAFF.

This clonotype has just a few counts. The chain carries TRBV4-1 and TRBJ2-5, with D possibly TRBD2 on 5 matching bases. Germline V gene data show CDR1 as MGHRA and CDR2 as YSYEKL. The V and J ends lost 0 bases and 3 bases respectively, with 11 bases between them. The CDR3 spans 15 residues. CDR3 sequence reads: CASSQESRDEETQYF. CDR3 DNA: TGCGCCAGCAGCCAAGAATCGAGGGATGAAGAGACCCAGTACTTC.

This sequence joins TRBV6-2 or TRBV6-3 and TRBJ1-5; D uncertain. Trimming took off 2 bases at V and 8 bases at J, with 13 bases between the two ends. Germline V gene lookup returns CDR1 MNHEY and CDR2 SVGEGT. The CDR3 loop spans 14 amino acids. This CDR3 is CASSYVTTGEPQHF. The CDR3 nucleotides read TGTGCCAGCAGTTACGTGACGACGGGAGAGCCCCAGCATTTT.

This clonotype was seen a handful of times. The DNA is omitted, as the CDR3 cannot be located on it reliably, and the CDR3 follows TCRdb's listing. J is TRBJ1-1 and V is TRBV12-1; the table's D call TRBD1 went unverified against the DNA. TRBV12-1 corresponds to a pseudogene. The CDR3 spans 20 amino acids, including both terminal residues. The CDR3 sequence: CASSFAIGTAGTCVNTEAFF.

This rearrangement joins TRBV7-9 to TRBJ2-6, with TRBD1 matching 9 bases. Germline V CDR1 and CDR2: SEHNR, FQNEAQ (reference sequence). The CDR3 extends over 18 amino acids. V gave up 5 bases and J gave up 1 base; unmatched junction bases: 9. The CDR3 spells CASSKGTGSFSGANVLTF. The CDR3 nucleotides are TGTGCCAGCAGCAAGGGGACAGGGTCTTTTTCTGGGGCCAACGTCCTGACTTTC. Together with reference TRBV7-9 and TRBJ2-6, the CDR3 gives the full variable domain: DTGVSQNPRHKITKRGQNVTFRCDPISEHNRLYWYRQTLGQGPEFLTYFQNEAQLEKSRLLSDRFSAERPKGSFSTLEIQRTEQGDSAMYLCASSKGTGSFSGANVLTFGAGSRLTVL.

This chain connects TRBV14 to TRBJ1-1, with D perhaps TRBD1 (5 bases). The germline V and J ends were trimmed by 0 bases and 0 bases, with 26 bases remaining between them. The CDR3 sequence is 21 residues long. CDR1 SGHDN and CDR2 FVKESK come from the germline V gene. The CDR3 nucleotides read TGTGCCAGCAGCCAAGACAGGGACGAAGAAGGGAACTGGTCCATGAACACTGAAGCTTTCTTT. The encoded protein is CASSQDRDEEGNWSMNTEAFF.

The chain combines TRBV29-1 with TRBJ1-5; 8 positions match TRBD1. This CDR3 is built from 13 residues. V lost 7 bases, J lost 6 bases, and 8 bases stayed unmatched. Germline CDR1 and CDR2: SQVTM and ANQGSEA. The CDR3 coding sequence is TGCAGCGCCTCGACAGGGGCAGTTCAGCCCCAGCATTTT. It codes for CSASTGAVQPQHF.

Many counts were recorded for this clonotype. The rearrangement uses TRBV7-6 and TRBJ2-7, with D perhaps given as TRBD1 or TRBD2 (5 bases each). The CDR3 spans 16 residues. V was pared by 4 bases and J by 0 bases, with 16 bases between. Per germline, CDR1 SGHVS and CDR2 FNYEAQ. CDR3 amino acids: CASSSRPGRSSYEQYF. CDR3 in DNA: TGTGCCAGCAGCTCCCGCCCGGGACGGAGCTCCTACGAGCAGTACTTC.

This clonotype has more than one count but fewer than ten. The chain combines TRBV12-3 or TRBV12-4 with TRBJ2-7; no clear D. V shed 3 bases and J shed 5 bases, with 11 bases lying between them. The CDR3 extends over 13 amino acids. CDR3 loop: CASSFLGFHEQYF. The DNA for the CDR3 is TGTGCCAGCAGTTTTCTGGGCTTCCACGAGCAGTACTTC.

The J gene is TRBJ2-1, the V gene TRBV6-5; 7 nucleotides agree with TRBD1. The CDR3 is 15 residues long. The germline V gene has CDR1 MNHEY and CDR2 SVGAGI. The J segment lost 2 bases and the V segment lost 6 bases, leaving 7 bases of the junction unmatched. The CDR3 region is CASRLRGTTYNEQFF. DNA of the CDR3: TGTGCCAGCAGACTCAGGGGGACCACCTACAATGAGCAGTTCTTC.

This clonotype was seen many times. Compared with germline, one end of the junction differs, possibly owing to a read error. This sequence joins TRBV4-3 and TRBJ2-2, with D hard to call. CDR1 LGHNA and CDR2 YSLEER come from the germline V gene. The CDR3 contains 13 residues. CDR3 protein: CASSLTGTGELFF. The CDR3 DNA is TGTGCCAGCAGTTTGACTGGGACCGGGGAGCTGTTTTTT.

This sequence joins TRBV20-1 and TRBJ2-7, with TRBD1 identical over 7 bases. The CDR3 loop spans 16 amino acids. With V trimmed by 7 bases and J by 1 base, 16 bases remained unmatched. In germline, CDR1 is DFQATT, CDR2 SNEGSKA (reference sequence). The CDR3 nucleotides read TGCAGTGTCCGGATGGCTACAGGGGTGGGATCCTACGAGCAGTACGTC. This sequence encodes CSVRMATGVGSYEQYV.

For the CDR3, the DNA is TGTGCCAGCAGTCTGACCTGGGGGGCTAGCACAGATACGCAGTATTTT. Translating it yields CASSLTWGASTDTQYF. The V and J genes are TRBV27 and TRBJ2-3; D tentatively reads TRBD1 or TRBD2 (6 bases each). The germline V gene encodes CDR1 MNHEY and CDR2 SMNVEV (reference sequence). CDR3 size: 16 residues. Trimming left V 5 bases short and J 0 bases short, with 15 bases between.

The gene calls are TRBV4-3 and TRBJ1-5; 8 nucleotides line up with TRBD1. Germline CDR1 is LGHNA and CDR2 is YSLEER. The CDR3 runs 14 residues. V gave up 3 bases and J gave up 6 bases; unmatched junction bases: 4. For the CDR3, the DNA is TGCGCCAGCAGCCAGTACAGGGGGGGTCAGCCCCAGCATTTT. Translated, it gives CASSQYRGGQPQHF.

This clonotype has a single count. This may come from a read error, since a much larger clone is one base off. V usage is TRBV7-9 and J usage is TRBJ2-7, with 11 bases identical to TRBD1. The CDR3 extends over 15 amino acids. CDR1 and CDR2 (germline): SEHNR, FQNEAQ (reference sequence). The CDR3 loop reads CPSSVAGTGGYEQYF. The CDR3 DNA is TGTCCCAGCAGCGTCGCCGGGACAGGGGGCTACGAGCAGTACTTC.

This rearrangement joins TRBV18 to TRBJ2-5; tentative D call: TRBD2 (7 bases). The length of the CDR3 is 13 residues. V shed 10 bases and J shed 4 bases, with 16 bases lying between them. The germline CDR1 and CDR2 sequences are KGHSH and LQKENI. This CDR3 is CATTGRAGETQYF. The DNA for the CDR3 is TGTGCCACCACAGGGAGGGCAGGAGAGACCCAGTACTTC.

The chain employs TRBV29-1 and TRBJ1-1; no definite D call. Germline V gives CDR1 SQVTM, CDR2 ANQGSEA. The CDR3 extends over 11 amino acids. V shed 5 bases and J shed 1 base, with 5 bases lying between them. CDR3 residues: CSVLANTEAFF. The CDR3, as DNA: TGCAGCGTTCTGGCGAACACTGAAGCTTTCTTT.

V gene TRBV6-5 combines with J gene TRBJ1-1, with a weak D call TRBD1 (5 bases). CDR1 is MNHEY, CDR2 SVGAGI, per germline. Trimming removed 0 bases at V and 1 base at J, with 9 bases between. CDR3 length equals 15 residues. This chain's CDR3 is CASSYSQGRNTEAFF. CDR3 coding DNA: TGTGCCAGCAGTTACTCCCAGGGTCGGAACACTGAAGCTTTCTTT.

This clonotype was seen a few times. The chain uses TRBV21-1 and TRBJ2-3; the D call TRBD2 from the table was never checked on the DNA. TRBV21-1 is tagged as a pseudogene. This CDR3 is 16 amino acids long. CDR3: CASSKVTGLGSDTQYF. CDR3 nucleotide sequence: TGTGCCAGCAGCAAAGTCACGGGACTAGGGTCCGATACGCAGTATTTT.

This chain links TRBV6-5 with TRBJ2-2, with D possibly being TRBD1 (5 bases). V gave up 5 bases and J gave up 4 bases, with 14 bases separating them. The CDR3 totals 15 residues. Germline-derived CDR1 and CDR2 are MNHEY and SVGAGI. This chain's CDR3 is CASSGRGLGTGELFF. DNA for the CDR3: TGTGCCAGCAGTGGAAGGGGTCTTGGCACCGGGGAGCTGTTTTTT.

The table lists this clonotype with many counts. The chain links TRBV6-5 to TRBJ2-5; possible D gene TRBD2, 5 bases. CDR3 length equals 14 residues. Trimming left V 8 bases short and J 0 bases short, with 13 bases between. CDR1 is MNHEY and CDR2 is SVGAGI in the germline V gene. The CDR3 DNA follows: TGTGCCAGCCGATACTCCGGGAACCAAGAGACCCAGTACTTC. Residues: CASRYSGNQETQYF.

The genes are TRBV12-3 or TRBV12-4 and TRBJ2-7; D is undetermined. Trimming stripped 4 bases from V and 6 bases from J, with 16 bases between. The CDR3 contains 14 residues. The CDR3 region is CASSWVAQSGEQYF. For the CDR3, the DNA is TGTGCCAGCAGTTGGGTGGCCCAGAGTGGCGAGCAGTACTTC.

This clonotype was picked up a small number of times. The DNA for the CDR3 is TGTGCGTGGGCGGGGGCCCATACGCAGTATTTT. Protein: CAWAGAHTQYF. V and J are TRBV7-9 and TRBJ2-3; perhaps TRBD2 as D (7 bases). The CDR3 has 11 residues. Germline CDR1 SEHNR, CDR2 FQNEAQ (reference sequence).

This chain connects TRBV4-1 to TRBJ1-1, with 7 bases fitting TRBD1. Germline V gene lookup returns CDR1 MGHRA and CDR2 YSYEKL. The CDR3 extends over 14 amino acids. Unmatched junction bases numbered 8, after V lost 0 bases and J lost 10 bases. This CDR3 is CASSQESRQGGAFF. DNA for the CDR3: TGCGCCAGCAGCCAAGAAAGCAGACAGGGAGGAGCTTTCTTT.

V is TRBV6-2 or TRBV6-3 and J is TRBJ1-5; D uncertain. Deletions cut 2 bases from V and 0 bases from J, with 8 bases between. This CDR3 has 15 amino acids. Germline assignment: CDR1 MNHEY and CDR2 SVGEGT. The DNA of the CDR3 is TGTGCCAGCAGTTACCGAGAGTATAGCAATCAGCCCCAGCATTTT. Encoded protein: CASSYREYSNQPQHF.

This clonotype was observed a handful of times. This chain uses TRBV4-1 with TRBJ1-2, with D perhaps matching TRBD1 (6 bases). This CDR3 contains 14 residues. V was clipped by 5 bases and J by 4 bases, with 14 bases between them. Germline V gene sequence: CDR1 MGHRA, CDR2 YSYEKL. The CDR3 bases are TGCGCCAGCAGCAGCTACTTGGGGGCCTATGGCTACACCTTC. Residues: CASSSYLGAYGYTF.

This chain connects TRBV7-9 to TRBJ1-2, with D hard to call. Germline lookup yields CDR1 SEHNR and CDR2 FQNEAQ (reference sequence). V gave up 5 bases and J gave up 4 bases, with 14 bases separating them. The CDR3 extends over 14 amino acids. In DNA, the CDR3 is TGTGCCAGCAGCCTACCTTACAGTGTCTATGGCTACACCTTC. It yields the protein CASSLPYSVYGYTF. Drawing the rest from reference TRBV7-9 and TRBJ1-2, the complete variable domain is DTGVSQNPRHKITKRGQNVTFRCDPISEHNRLYWYRQTLGQGPEFLTYFQNEAQLEKSRLLSDRFSAERPKGSFSTLEIQRTEQGDSAMYLCASSLPYSVYGYTFGSGTRLTVV.

The chain is built from TRBV7-2 and TRBJ2-1; 8 bases line up with TRBD2. Germline CDR1 reads SGHTA; CDR2 reads FQGNSA. The CDR3 is 16 residues long. The V segment lost 5 bases and the J segment 7 bases; nucleotides outside the gene matches: 13. CDR3 nucleotide sequence: TGTGCCAGCAGCCTATTCGGGGGGGCCTACAATAATGAGCAGTTCTTC. This encodes CASSLFGGAYNNEQFF.

The table lists this clonotype with many counts. The V gene is TRBV14, the J gene TRBJ2-1, with 9 bases lining up with TRBD2. Germline V gene data show CDR1 as SGHDN and CDR2 as FVKESK. This CDR3 spans 16 amino acids. V gave up 4 bases and J gave up 4 bases; unmatched junction bases: 8. The DNA of the CDR3 is TGTGCCAGCAGCCTCTTCAGCGGGGGGCATTACAATGAGCAGTTCTTC. This encodes CASSLFSGGHYNEQFF.

The chain carries TRBV29-1 and TRBJ1-1; maybe TRBD1 (6 bases). Trimming took off 5 bases at V and 8 bases at J, with 12 bases between the two ends. CDR1 SQVTM and CDR2 ANQGSEA come from the germline V gene. The CDR3 spans 11 residues. CDR3 sequence (DNA): TGCAGCGTTTGGGACATGGGGGAAGCTTTCTTT. It encodes CSVWDMGEAFF.